Following are 10 T cell receptor beta chains from one sample sequenced in a study of blood T cell repertoires in COVID-19. This table comes from immunoSEQ multiplex PCR, and its TCRdb copy is limited to in-frame clones, with some not included. Altogether around 210,000 clones are present, around 85% being singletons, with the ten largest covering about 5.1%. The material sequenced was peripheral blood. These receptors originate from a man aged 50 or older with COVID-19, enrolled during active disease.

The chain couples TRBV9 to TRBJ1-4, with D perhaps matching TRBD1 (6 bases). V was trimmed by 3 bases and J by 5 bases, leaving 20 bases between them. The CDR3 consists of 17 residues. Germline V gene lookup returns CDR1 SGDLS and CDR2 YYNGEE. CDR3 DNA: TGTGCCAGCAGCGGACAGACAGGCCTTCCCAGAAATGAAAAACTGTTTTTT. Encoded protein: CASSGQTGLPRNEKLFF.

The chain is built from TRBV7-9 and TRBJ2-1, with 10 bases matching TRBD2. From germline, CDR1 is SEHNR and CDR2 FQNEAQ (reference sequence). Trimming at V came to 5 bases and at J to 8 bases, leaving 9 bases not matched to a gene. The CDR3 has 15 amino acids. The CDR3 loop is CASSPTSGLPDEQFF. CDR3 DNA: TGTGCCAGCAGCCCGACTAGCGGGCTTCCGGATGAGCAGTTCTTC.

This clone was counted once. V and J are TRBV5-1 and TRBJ2-7, with 7 bases fitting TRBD2. J gave up 3 bases and V 5 bases, and 5 bases lay outside the gene matches. The CDR3 length is 13 residues. Looked up from germline, CDR1 is SGHRS and CDR2 is YFSETQ. The CDR3 coding sequence is TGCGCCAGCAGACCACCTAGCGGCTACGAGCAGTACTTC. Its translation is CASRPPSGYEQYF.

In this sample, this clone turned up once. V gene TRBV9 combines with J gene TRBJ1-2; 9 nucleotides agree with TRBD1. Germline lookup yields CDR1 SGDLS and CDR2 YYNGEE. V lost 3 bases to trimming and J lost 5 bases; unmatched junction nucleotides: 2. The CDR3 has 13 amino acids. CDR3 amino acids: CASSAQGAYGYTF. CDR3 coding DNA: TGTGCCAGCAGCGCACAGGGGGCTTATGGCTACACCTTC.

This clone occurred once. V is TRBV20-1 and J is TRBJ2-7; 11 bases map to TRBD1. The germline gives CDR1 DFQATT, CDR2 SNEGSKA (reference sequence). CDR3 length: 17 amino acids. Trimming cost V 6 bases and J 5 bases; bases outside gene matches: 18. The CDR3, as DNA: TGCAGTGCGAGTAAGAGCCCCGGACAGGGGGCTTGGAACGAGCAGTACTTC. Its protein product is CSASKSPGQGAWNEQYF.

The CDR3 is CASSPGGDSRNEQFF. The CDR3 DNA is TGTGCCAGCAGCCCCGGCGGGGACAGCCGGAATGAGCAGTTCTTC. The chain uses TRBV7-9 and TRBJ2-1, with D possibly being TRBD1 (7 bases). The CDR3 extends over 15 amino acids. Per germline, CDR1 SEHNR and CDR2 FQNEAQ (reference sequence). The germline V and J ends were trimmed by 5 bases and 7 bases, with 18 bases remaining between them.

This clone was counted a single time. The CDR3 nucleotides read TGTGCCACTGGGCTCCCCCAGTACTTC. As protein: CATGLPQYF. The V and J genes are TRBV27 and TRBJ2-5, with D unclear. The CDR3 sequence is 9 residues long. V was cut by 10 bases and J by 9 bases, with 9 bases left in between. Germline loops: CDR1 MNHEY, CDR2 SMNVEV (reference sequence).

This clone occurred once. The V call is TRBV18, the J call TRBJ2-5; no clear D gene. V was shortened by 5 bases and J by 0 bases, with 4 bases between the two germline ends. The CDR3 spans 12 residues. Germline V gene sequence: CDR1 KGHSH, CDR2 LQKENI. CDR3: CASSDYQETQYF. The CDR3 nucleotides read TGTGCCAGCTCAGACTACCAAGAGACCCAGTACTTC.

The chain carries TRBV27 and TRBJ1-6, with TRBD1 matching over 10 bases. The CDR3 covers 17 residues. Germline CDR1 is MNHEY and CDR2 is SMNVEV (reference sequence). Unmatched junction bases numbered 0, after V lost 1 base and J lost 0 bases. The CDR3 sequence is CASSLWTGGSYNSPLHF. The CDR3, as DNA: TGTGCCAGCAGTTTATGGACAGGGGGCTCCTATAATTCACCCCTCCACTTT.

Written as DNA, the CDR3 is TGCAGTGCTAGCCTAAGTGGCTACACCTTC. It codes for CSASLSGYTF. The chain couples TRBV20-1 to TRBJ1-2; D is unresolved. Trimming stripped 3 bases from V and 7 bases from J, with 6 bases between. Looked up from germline, CDR1 is DFQATT and CDR2 is SNEGSKA (reference sequence). The CDR3 totals 10 residues.